This T cell receptor (beta chain) was obtained from a study of OX40 agonist ivuxolimab in advanced cancers. Germline lookup yields CDR1 SGDLS and CDR2 YYNGEE. This CDR3 spans 16 amino acids. V lost 0 bases and J 1 base, leaving 14 bases between the germline ends. Method: immunoSEQ multiplex PCR; TCRdb's copy keeps in-frame clones and lacks some. The sample includes about 53,000 clones, approximately 81% seen only once; the top ten take around 4.6%. Note on this clone: The antigen is unknown.

Notes on the study in general: Researchers did not determine the expanded peripheral T cells' antigen specificity. Clonal expansion was seen in CD4+ and CD8+ blood T cells by week 6 at 0.1 to 3.0 mg/kg.

J is TRBJ2-7 and V is TRBV9; a possible D gene is TRBD2 (6 bases). This sequence was found in an adult with an advanced solid tumor such as melanoma, head and neck, liver or kidney cancer. The sequencing used CD4+ or CD8+ T cells sorted from blood, collected in a trial of the OX40 agonist ivuxolimab. Here the CDR3 DNA reads TGTGCCAGCAGCGTAGGGCGGGGTTCCCTATCCTACGAGCAGTACTTC. Translating it yields CASSVGRGSLSYEQYF.